The T cell receptor (beta chain) described here comes from a study of T cells in Graves' hyperthyroidism and ophthalmopathy. Study results and limitations: Separation of ophthalmopathy from stable hyperthyroidism was achieved by a 13 V-J model.

There were TCR beta CDR3 regions amplified from RNA transcripts. The HTBI set primed first-round TCR CDR3 RT-PCR. TCRdb itself ran the multiplex PCR reads through MiXCR, one entry per CDR3 protein. Of roughly 500,000 distinct CDR3 sequences detected, around a quarter appear once; the ten largest clones hold about 11%. The sample holds many counts of this clonotype. Its antigen is undetermined. The germline CDR1 and CDR2 sequences are MNHEY and SMNVEV (reference sequence). The CDR3 consists of 16 residues. The V and J ends lost 5 bases and 0 bases, in that order; junction bases with no gene match: 7. J is TRBJ1-2 and V is TRBV27; 9 bases are shared with TRBD1. The clonotype originates from a woman aged 25 to 39 with Graves' ophthalmopathy. The specimen was blood. CDR3 bases: TGTGCCAGCAGTGGATACAGGGGGCCAGCTAACTATGGCTACACCTTC. Protein sequence: CASSGYRGPANYGYTF.